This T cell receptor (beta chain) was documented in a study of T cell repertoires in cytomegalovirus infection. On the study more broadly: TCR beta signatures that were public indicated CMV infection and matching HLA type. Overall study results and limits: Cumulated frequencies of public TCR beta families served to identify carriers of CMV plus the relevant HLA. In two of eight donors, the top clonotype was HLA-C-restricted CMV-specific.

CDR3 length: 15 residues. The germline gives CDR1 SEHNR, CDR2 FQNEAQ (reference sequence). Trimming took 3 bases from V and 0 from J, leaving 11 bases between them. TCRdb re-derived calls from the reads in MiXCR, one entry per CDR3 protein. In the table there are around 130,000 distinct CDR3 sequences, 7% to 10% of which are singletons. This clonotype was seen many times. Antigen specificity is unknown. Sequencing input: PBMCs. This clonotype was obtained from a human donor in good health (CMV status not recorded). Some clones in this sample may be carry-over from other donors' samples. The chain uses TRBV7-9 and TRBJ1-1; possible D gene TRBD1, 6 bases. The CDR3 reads CASSLTGVMNTEAFF. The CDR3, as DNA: TGTGCCAGCAGCTTGACAGGTGTCATGAACACTGAAGCTTTCTTT.